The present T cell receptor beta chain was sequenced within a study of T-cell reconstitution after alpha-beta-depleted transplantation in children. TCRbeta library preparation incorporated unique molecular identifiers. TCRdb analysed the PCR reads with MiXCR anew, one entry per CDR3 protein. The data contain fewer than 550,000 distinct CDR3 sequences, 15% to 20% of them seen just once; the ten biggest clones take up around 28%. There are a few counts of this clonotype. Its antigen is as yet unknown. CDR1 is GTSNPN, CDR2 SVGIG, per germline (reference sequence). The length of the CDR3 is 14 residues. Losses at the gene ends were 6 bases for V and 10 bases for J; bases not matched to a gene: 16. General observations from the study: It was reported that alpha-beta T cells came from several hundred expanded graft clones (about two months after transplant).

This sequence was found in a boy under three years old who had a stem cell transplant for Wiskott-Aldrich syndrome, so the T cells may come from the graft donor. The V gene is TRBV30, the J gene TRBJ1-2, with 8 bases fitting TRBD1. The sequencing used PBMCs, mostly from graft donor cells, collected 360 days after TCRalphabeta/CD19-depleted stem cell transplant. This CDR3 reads CACLIVRTGKTYTF. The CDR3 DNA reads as TGTGCCTGTCTGATCGTTCGGACAGGGAAGACCTACACCTTC.